The 9 T cell receptor beta chains listed next were all sequenced from one sample in a study of vaccination and CD4 T cells after COVID-19 (dated by TCRdb to 2021 to 2024). The sample's treatment or condition, from its label and the paper: roughly ten-day PBMC culture with coronavirus spike peptide pools or control peptides (ViraFEST assay). CD4+ T cells from unexposed donors were collected before the COVID-19 pandemic (2011-2018). The library was generated by PCR. The listed sequencing device is Illumina iSeq 100. TCR sequencing of DNA from cultured CD4+ T cells used the Oncomine TCR Beta short-read assay at the Johns Hopkins FTIC core. Genomic DNA was extracted from the cultured CD4+ T cells with the QIAamp micro DNA kit. TCRdb took the public reads, trimmed them with fastp at Q25, ran MiXCR for clone calling and kept in-frame beta chains. Every distinct CDR3 protein forms one entry, paired with its most common genes and DNA. This sample lists some 10,000 distinct CDR3 sequences; roughly 32% were detected once. Jointly, the top ten make up approximately 13% of the sample.

Antigen specificity for these receptors is unknown. Material: CD4+ T cells from blood, cultured in vitro. Source of these receptors: a human donor in good health.

This clonotype has just one count. This chain connects TRBV28 to TRBJ2-7, with D perhaps matching TRBD1 or TRBD2 (6 bases each). V was clipped by 3 bases and J by 4 bases, with 22 bases between them. In germline, CDR1 is MDHEN, CDR2 SYDVKM. There are 17 residues in the CDR3. CDR3 in DNA: TGTGCCAGCAGTTTGCCGGGGGCCTCAACCACATCGTACGAGCAGTACTTC. Translated: CASSLPGASTTSYEQYF. The complete variable domain, with remaining parts taken from reference TRBV28 and TRBJ2-7, reads DVKVTQSSRYLVKRTGEKVFLECVQDMDHENMFWYRQDPGLGLRLIYFSYDVKMKEKGDIPEGYSVSREKKERFSLILESASTNQTSMYLCASSLPGASTTSYEQYFGPGTRLTVT.

This clonotype was picked up one time. V is TRBV20-1 and J is TRBJ2-3; the D gene is possibly TRBD2 (5 bases). The CDR3 covers 19 residues. The V and J ends lost 3 bases and 1 base respectively, with 26 bases between them. Germline loops: CDR1 DFQATT, CDR2 SNEGSKA (reference sequence). This CDR3 reads CSASSPQVAERWGTDTQYF. The CDR3 DNA is TGCAGTGCTAGCTCTCCTCAAGTGGCCGAGCGGTGGGGCACAGATACGCAGTATTTT.

The chain combines TRBV6-1 with TRBJ2-2; 8 nucleotides align to TRBD2. V shed 7 bases and J 1 base; nucleotides not matched to a gene: 5. Per germline, CDR1 MNHNS and CDR2 SASEGT. The CDR3 runs to 15 residues. This CDR3 reads CASTGAGENTGELFF. The CDR3 bases are TGTGCCAGCACCGGAGCGGGAGAGAACACCGGGGAGCTGTTTTTT.

V gene TRBV25-1 combines with J gene TRBJ2-5; weak D call: TRBD2 (5 bases). The length of the CDR3 is 15 residues. The V and J ends lost 4 bases and 5 bases respectively, with 17 bases between them. Germline assignment: CDR1 MGHDK and CDR2 SYGVNS. The CDR3 DNA is TGTGCCAGCAGTGGCCGGGGTGTCCCCGGGGAGACCCAGTACTTC. Protein product: CASSGRGVPGETQYF.

This chain links TRBV20-1 with TRBJ2-4; D is unresolved. Trimming took 0 bases from V and 0 from J, leaving 9 bases between them. The CDR3 is made up of 15 amino acids. Germline V CDR1 and CDR2: DFQATT, SNEGSKA (reference sequence). For the CDR3, the DNA is TGCAGTGCTAGAGACCATAGACTAGCCAAAAACATTCAGTACTTC. Its translation: CSARDHRLAKNIQYF.

This clonotype was seen more than once but under ten times. The chain is built from TRBV2 and TRBJ2-7, with D possibly being TRBD2 (6 bases). Germline V CDR1 and CDR2: SNHLY, FYNNEI. The CDR3 loop spans 13 amino acids. The V end was cut by 7 bases, the J end by 4 bases, with 14 bases between. CDR3 DNA: TGTGCCAGCATTCCGGGAGACGTATACGAGCAGTACTTC. Translation: CASIPGDVYEQYF.

The CDR3 coding sequence is TGCAGTGCTAGAAACGTCGCAGAGACCCAGTACTTC. Translating gives CSARNVAETQYF. The chain combines TRBV20-1 with TRBJ2-5; D gene ambiguous. V lost 2 bases and J 4 bases, leaving 8 bases between the germline ends. CDR1 is DFQATT, CDR2 SNEGSKA, per germline (reference sequence). This CDR3 is 12 amino acids long.

This clonotype was observed a few times. The CDR3 DNA is TGTGCCAGCAGTGATGGAGGCACTGAAGCTTTCTTT. Encoded protein: CASSDGGTEAFF. The V and J genes are TRBV25-1 and TRBJ1-1, with unresolved D. Germline CDR1 reads MGHDK; CDR2 reads SYGVNS. V gave up 3 bases and J gave up 4 bases, with 6 bases separating them. The CDR3 consists of 12 residues.

The chain joins TRBV6-1 to TRBJ2-1, with 10 nucleotides matching TRBD1. V was pared by 8 bases and J by 8 bases, with 12 bases of the junction left unmatched. This CDR3 contains 15 residues. CDR1 MNHNS and CDR2 SASEGT come from the germline V gene. CDR3 sequence (DNA): TGTGCCAGCGTAGTAGCCGGGACAGGGGCCTATGAGCAGTTCTTC. Its translation is CASVVAGTGAYEQFF.